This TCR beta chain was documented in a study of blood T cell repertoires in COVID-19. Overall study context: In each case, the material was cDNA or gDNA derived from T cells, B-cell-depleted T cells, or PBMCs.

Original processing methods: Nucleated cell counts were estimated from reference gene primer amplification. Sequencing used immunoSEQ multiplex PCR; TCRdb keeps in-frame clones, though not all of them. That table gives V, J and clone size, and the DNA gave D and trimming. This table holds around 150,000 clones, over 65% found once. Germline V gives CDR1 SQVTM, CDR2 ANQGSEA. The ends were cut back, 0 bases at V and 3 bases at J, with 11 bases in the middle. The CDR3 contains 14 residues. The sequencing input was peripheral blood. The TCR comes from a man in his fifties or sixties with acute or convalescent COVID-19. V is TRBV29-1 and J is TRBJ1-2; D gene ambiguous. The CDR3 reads CSVEDFGSDYGYTF. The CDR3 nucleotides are TGCAGCGTTGAAGATTTCGGCAGCGACTATGGCTACACCTTC.